This entry concerns a single T cell receptor beta chain. Its antigen is unknown. Sequencing was performed with immunoSEQ multiplex PCR; in TCRdb, only in-frame clones are kept and a portion is missing. This sample has 65,000 or so clones, with around 90% found just once. The data belong to a study of OX40 agonist ivuxolimab in advanced cancers. About the research overall: In this trial design, patients received ivuxolimab intravenously at 0.01 to 10 mg/kg every 2 weeks. Participants could have had prior anti-PD-1, anti-PD-L1 or anti-CTLA-4 therapy, and around 40% had some. Partial responses were achieved by three patients, of whom one had hepatocellular carcinoma and two had cutaneous melanoma.

Broader study findings: In the 0.1 to 3.0 mg/kg range, CD4+ and CD8+ blood T cells had expanded clonally by week 6.

The germline V gene has CDR1 SGHNT and CDR2 YYREEE (reference sequence). The CDR3 runs 13 residues. Trimming cost V 2 bases and J 5 bases, with 8 bases left between them. The genes are TRBV5-4 and TRBJ2-1; D is ambiguous. The sequencing here drew on CD4+ or CD8+ T cells sorted from blood, taken in a trial of the OX40 agonist ivuxolimab. This TCR was sampled from an adult with an advanced solid tumor such as melanoma, head and neck, liver or kidney cancer. This CDR3 reads CASSFPPNNEQFF. In DNA, the CDR3 is TGTGCCAGCAGCTTTCCACCGAACAATGAGCAGTTCTTC.